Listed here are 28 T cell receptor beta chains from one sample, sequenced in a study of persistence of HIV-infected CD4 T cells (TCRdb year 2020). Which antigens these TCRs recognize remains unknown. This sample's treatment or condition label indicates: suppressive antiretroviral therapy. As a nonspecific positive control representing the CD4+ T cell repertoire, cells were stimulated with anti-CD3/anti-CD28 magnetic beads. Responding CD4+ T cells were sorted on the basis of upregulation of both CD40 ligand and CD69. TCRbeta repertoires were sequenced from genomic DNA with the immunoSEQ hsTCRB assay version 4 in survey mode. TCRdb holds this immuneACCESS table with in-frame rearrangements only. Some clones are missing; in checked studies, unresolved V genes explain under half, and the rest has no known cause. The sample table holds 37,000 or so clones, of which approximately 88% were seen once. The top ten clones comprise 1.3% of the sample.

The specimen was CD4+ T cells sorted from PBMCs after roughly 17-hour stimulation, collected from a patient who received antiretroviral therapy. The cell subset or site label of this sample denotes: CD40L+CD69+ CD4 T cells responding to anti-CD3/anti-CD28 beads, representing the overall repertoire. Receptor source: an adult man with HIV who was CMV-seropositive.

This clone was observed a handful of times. This CDR3 reads CASRADSSYNSPLHF. The CDR3 nucleotides are TGTGCCAGCAGGGCCGATAGCTCCTATAATTCACCCCTCCACTTT. The chain employs TRBV6-6 and TRBJ1-6; D not resolved. The CDR3 is 15 residues long. CDR1 and CDR2 (germline): MNHNY, SVGAGI (reference sequence). The V and J ends lost 6 bases and 0 bases respectively, with 9 bases between them.

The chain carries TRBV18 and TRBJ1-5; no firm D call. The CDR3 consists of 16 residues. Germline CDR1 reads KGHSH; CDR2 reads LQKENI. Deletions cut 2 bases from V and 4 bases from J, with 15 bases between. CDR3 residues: CASSPGSPAPNQPQHF. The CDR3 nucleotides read TGTGCCAGCTCACCAGGTTCGCCGGCGCCGAATCAGCCCCAGCATTTT.

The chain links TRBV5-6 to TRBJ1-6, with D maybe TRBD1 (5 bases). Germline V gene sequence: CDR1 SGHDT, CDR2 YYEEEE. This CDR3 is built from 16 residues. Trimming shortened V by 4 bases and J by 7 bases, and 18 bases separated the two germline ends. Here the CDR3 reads CASSVWTLGGNSPLHF. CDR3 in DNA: TGTGCCAGCAGCGTCTGGACTCTTGGGGGAAATTCACCCCTCCACTTT.

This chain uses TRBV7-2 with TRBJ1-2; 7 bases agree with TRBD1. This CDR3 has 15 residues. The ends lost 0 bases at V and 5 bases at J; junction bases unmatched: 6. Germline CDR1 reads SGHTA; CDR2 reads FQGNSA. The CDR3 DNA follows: TGTGCCAGCAGCTTAGCGGGAGGGGGCGCATATGGCTACACCTTC. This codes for CASSLAGGGAYGYTF.

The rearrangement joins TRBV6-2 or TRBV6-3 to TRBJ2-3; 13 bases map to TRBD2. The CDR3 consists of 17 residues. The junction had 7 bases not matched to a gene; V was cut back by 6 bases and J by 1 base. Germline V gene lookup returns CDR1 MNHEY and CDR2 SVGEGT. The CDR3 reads CASSPNGLAGGTDTQYF. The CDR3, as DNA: TGTGCCAGCAGCCCCAACGGACTAGCGGGAGGCACAGATACGCAGTATTTT.

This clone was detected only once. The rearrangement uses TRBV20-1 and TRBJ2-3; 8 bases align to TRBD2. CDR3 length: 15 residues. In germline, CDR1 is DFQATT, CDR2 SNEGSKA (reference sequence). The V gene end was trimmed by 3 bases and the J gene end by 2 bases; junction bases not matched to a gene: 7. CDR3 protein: CSASVGRAPTDTQYF. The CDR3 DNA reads TGCAGTGCTAGTGTCGGGAGGGCCCCCACAGATACGCAGTATTTT.

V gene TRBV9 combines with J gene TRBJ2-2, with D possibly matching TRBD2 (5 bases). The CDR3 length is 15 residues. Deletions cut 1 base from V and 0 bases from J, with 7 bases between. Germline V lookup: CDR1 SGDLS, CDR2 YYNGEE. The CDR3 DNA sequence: TGTGCCAGCAGCGTATCTAGCTCGAACACCGGGGAGCTGTTTTTT. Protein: CASSVSSSNTGELFF.

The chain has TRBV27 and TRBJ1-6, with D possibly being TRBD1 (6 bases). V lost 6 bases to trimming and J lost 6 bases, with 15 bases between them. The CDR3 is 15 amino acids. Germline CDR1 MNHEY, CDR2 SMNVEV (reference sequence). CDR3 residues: CASRSPGHPNSPLHF. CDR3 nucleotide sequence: TGTGCCAGCAGATCACCGGGACATCCTAATTCACCCCTCCACTTT.

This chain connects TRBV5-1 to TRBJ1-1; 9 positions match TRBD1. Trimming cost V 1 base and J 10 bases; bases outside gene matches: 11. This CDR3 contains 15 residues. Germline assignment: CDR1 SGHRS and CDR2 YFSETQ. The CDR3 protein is CASSLTQGASARAFF. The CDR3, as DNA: TGCGCCAGCAGCTTGACACAGGGGGCTTCGGCAAGAGCTTTCTTT.

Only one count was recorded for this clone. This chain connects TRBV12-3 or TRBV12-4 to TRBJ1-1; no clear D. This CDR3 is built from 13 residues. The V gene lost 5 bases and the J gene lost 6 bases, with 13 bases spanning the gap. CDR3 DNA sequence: TGTGCCAGCAGTGTTACGTACCTGGCTGAAGCTTTCTTT. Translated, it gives CASSVTYLAEAFF.

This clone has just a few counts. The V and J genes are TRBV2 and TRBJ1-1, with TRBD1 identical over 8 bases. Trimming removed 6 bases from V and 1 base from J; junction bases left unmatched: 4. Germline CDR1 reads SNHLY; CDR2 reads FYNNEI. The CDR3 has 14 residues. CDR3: CASRAGQGNTEAFF. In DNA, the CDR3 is TGTGCCAGCAGAGCAGGACAGGGGAACACTGAAGCTTTCTTT.

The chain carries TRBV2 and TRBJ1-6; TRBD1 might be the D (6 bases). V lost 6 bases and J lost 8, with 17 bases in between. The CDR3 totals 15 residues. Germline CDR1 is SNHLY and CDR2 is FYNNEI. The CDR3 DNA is TGTGCCAGCAGAGTCCAGGGGACCACCTATTCACCCCTCCACTTT. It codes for CASRVQGTTYSPLHF.

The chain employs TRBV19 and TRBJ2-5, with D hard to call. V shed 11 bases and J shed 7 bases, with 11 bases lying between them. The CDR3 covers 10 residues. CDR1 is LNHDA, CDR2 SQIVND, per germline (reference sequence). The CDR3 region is CAPWFGTQYF. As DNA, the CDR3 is TGTGCCCCCTGGTTCGGGACCCAGTACTTC.

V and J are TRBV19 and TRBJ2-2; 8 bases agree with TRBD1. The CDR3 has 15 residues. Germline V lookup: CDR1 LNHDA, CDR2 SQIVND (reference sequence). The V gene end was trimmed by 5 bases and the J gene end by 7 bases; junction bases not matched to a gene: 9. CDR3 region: CASSLTGGRGGELFF. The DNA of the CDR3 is TGTGCCAGTAGTCTAACAGGGGGAAGGGGCGGGGAGCTGTTTTTT. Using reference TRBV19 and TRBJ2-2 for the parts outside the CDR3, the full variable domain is DGGITQSPKYLFRKEGQNVTLSCEQNLNHDAMYWYRQDPGQGLRLIYYSQIVNDFQKGDIAEGYSVSREKKESFPLTVTSAQKNPTAFYLCASSLTGGRGGELFFGEGSRLTVL.

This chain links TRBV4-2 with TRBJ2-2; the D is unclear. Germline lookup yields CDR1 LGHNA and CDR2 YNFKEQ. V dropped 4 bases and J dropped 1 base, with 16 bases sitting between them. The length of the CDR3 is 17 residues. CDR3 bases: TGTGCCAGCAGCCCCAGTTTCGGGCAGGTGAACACCGGGGAGCTGTTTTTT. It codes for CASSPSFGQVNTGELFF.

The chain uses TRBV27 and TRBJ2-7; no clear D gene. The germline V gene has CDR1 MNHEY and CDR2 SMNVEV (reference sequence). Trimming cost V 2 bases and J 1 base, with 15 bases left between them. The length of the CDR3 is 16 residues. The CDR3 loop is CASSLGRRSLSYEQYF. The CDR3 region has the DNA TGTGCCAGCAGTTTAGGTCGCCGCAGCCTTTCCTACGAGCAGTACTTC.

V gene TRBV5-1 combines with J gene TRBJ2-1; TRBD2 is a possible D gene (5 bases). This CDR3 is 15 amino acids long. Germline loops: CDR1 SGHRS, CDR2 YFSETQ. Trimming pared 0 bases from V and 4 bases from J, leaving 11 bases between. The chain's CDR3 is CASSLGPRGYNEQFF. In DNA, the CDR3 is TGCGCCAGCAGCTTGGGCCCCCGAGGGTACAATGAGCAGTTCTTC.

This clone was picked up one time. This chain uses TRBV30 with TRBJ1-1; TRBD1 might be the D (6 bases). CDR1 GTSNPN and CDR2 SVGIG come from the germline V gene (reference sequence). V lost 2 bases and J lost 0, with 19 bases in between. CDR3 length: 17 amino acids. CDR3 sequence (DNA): TGTGCCTGGAGTCTAGAGGGGACAACCTACTTGAACACTGAAGCTTTCTTT. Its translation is CAWSLEGTTYLNTEAFF.

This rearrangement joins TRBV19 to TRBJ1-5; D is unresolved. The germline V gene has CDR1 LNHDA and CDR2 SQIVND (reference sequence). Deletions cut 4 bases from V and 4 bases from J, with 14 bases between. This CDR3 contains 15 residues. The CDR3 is CASSTGIFGNQPQHF. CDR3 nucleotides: TGTGCCAGTAGTACGGGGATCTTTGGGAATCAGCCCCAGCATTTT.

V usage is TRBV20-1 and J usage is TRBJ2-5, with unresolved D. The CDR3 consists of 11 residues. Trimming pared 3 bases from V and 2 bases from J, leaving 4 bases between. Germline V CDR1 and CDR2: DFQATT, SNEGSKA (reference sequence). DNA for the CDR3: TGCAGTGCTAGGGGACAAGAGACCCAGTACTTC. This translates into CSARGQETQYF.

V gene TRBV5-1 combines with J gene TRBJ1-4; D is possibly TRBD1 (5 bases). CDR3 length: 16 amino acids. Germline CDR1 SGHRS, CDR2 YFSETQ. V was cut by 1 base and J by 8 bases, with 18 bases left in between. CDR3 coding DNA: TGCGCCAGCAGCTTGTCCAGAGACAGCTCAGCCGAAAAACTGTTTTTT. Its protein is CASSLSRDSSAEKLFF.

The DNA of the CDR3 is TGTGCCAGCAGACCGACAGGTGGAGCAAGTCAGCCCCAGCATTTT. Encoded protein: CASRPTGGASQPQHF. The V and J genes are TRBV27 and TRBJ1-5, with a tentative D call TRBD1 (6 bases). The CDR3 runs 15 residues. Per germline, CDR1 MNHEY and CDR2 SMNVEV (reference sequence). The germline V and J ends were trimmed by 6 bases and 6 bases, with 18 bases remaining between them.

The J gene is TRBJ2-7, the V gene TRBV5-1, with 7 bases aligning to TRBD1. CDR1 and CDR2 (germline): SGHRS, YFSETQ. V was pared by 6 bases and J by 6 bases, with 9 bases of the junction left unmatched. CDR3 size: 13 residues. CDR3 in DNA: TGCGCCAGCAAGGGGGCCGGGACATCCGAGCAGTACTTC. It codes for CASKGAGTSEQYF.

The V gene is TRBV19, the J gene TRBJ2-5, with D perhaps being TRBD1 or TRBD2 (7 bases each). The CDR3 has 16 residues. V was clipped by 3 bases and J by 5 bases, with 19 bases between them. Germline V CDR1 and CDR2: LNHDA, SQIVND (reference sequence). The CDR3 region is CASSMGQREKGETQYF. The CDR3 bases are TGTGCCAGTAGTATGGGACAGCGGGAAAAAGGGGAGACCCAGTACTTC.

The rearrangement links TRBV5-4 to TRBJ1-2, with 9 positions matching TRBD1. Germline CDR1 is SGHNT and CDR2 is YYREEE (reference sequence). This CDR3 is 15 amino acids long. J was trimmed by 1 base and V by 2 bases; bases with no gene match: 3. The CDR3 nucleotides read TGTGCCAGCAGCTTACCGACAGGGGGTAACTATGGCTACACCTTC. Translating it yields CASSLPTGGNYGYTF.

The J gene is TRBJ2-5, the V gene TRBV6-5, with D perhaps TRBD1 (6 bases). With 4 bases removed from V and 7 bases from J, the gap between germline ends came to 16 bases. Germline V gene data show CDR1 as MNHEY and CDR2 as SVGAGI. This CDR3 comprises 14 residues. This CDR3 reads CASSFAGVFVTQYF. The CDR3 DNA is TGTGCCAGCAGTTTCGCAGGGGTTTTCGTGACCCAGTACTTC.

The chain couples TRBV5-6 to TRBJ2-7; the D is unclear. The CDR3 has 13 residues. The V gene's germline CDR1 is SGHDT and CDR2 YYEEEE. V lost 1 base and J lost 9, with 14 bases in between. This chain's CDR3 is CASSLSRTGMQYF. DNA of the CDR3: TGTGCCAGCAGCTTGAGCCGGACGGGCATGCAGTACTTC.

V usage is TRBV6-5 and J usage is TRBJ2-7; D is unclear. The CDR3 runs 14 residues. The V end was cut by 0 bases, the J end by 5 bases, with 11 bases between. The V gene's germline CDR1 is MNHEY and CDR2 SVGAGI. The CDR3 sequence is CASSYSISEDEQYF. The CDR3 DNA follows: TGTGCCAGCAGTTACTCGATAAGCGAGGACGAGCAGTACTTC.